These 23 T cell receptor beta chains were sequenced from one sample in a study of CD8 T cells in Susac syndrome. Random hexamers were used to reverse transcribe the RNA input (roughly 0.5 to 1 ug). TCRdb processed the immunoSEQ multiplex PCR reads anew with MiXCR; each CDR3 protein has one entry. The profile shows about 210,000 distinct CDR3 sequences, about 96% of them singletons. Sequencing input: CD4+ T cells from PBMCs. Receptors were obtained from a human donor with multiple sclerosis.

This chain connects TRBV30 to TRBJ1-2; the D is unclear. The V gene's germline CDR1 is GTSNPN and CDR2 SVGIG (reference sequence). The CDR3 has 12 amino acids. V was shortened by 7 bases and J by 4 bases, with 13 bases between the two germline ends. DNA of the CDR3: TGTGCCTCCTTCGTGCCCCCCTATGGCTACACCTTC. The encoded protein is CASFVPPYGYTF.

The rearrangement links TRBV20-1 to TRBJ2-3; D unclear. This CDR3 contains 12 residues. Trimming left V 0 bases short and J 9 bases short, with 10 bases between. CDR1 is DFQATT, CDR2 SNEGSKA, per germline (reference sequence). CDR3 nucleotides: TGCAGTGCTAGAGATCTCGGATCGACGCAGTATTTT. Protein: CSARDLGSTQYF.

This chain uses TRBV18 with TRBJ2-1; D is ambiguous. Trimming removed 2 bases from V and 7 bases from J, with 12 bases in between. The CDR3 is made up of 14 amino acids. Germline V lookup: CDR1 KGHSH, CDR2 LQKENI. CDR3 bases: TGTGCCAGCTCACCATCGGACGGGCGGAATGAGCAGTTCTTC. It codes for CASSPSDGRNEQFF.

The rearrangement uses TRBV9 and TRBJ1-2, with TRBD1 as a possible D gene (6 bases). The CDR3 sequence is 14 residues long. Germline CDR1 SGDLS, CDR2 YYNGEE. Between the trimmed V and J ends, which lost 4 bases and 2 bases, there was a span of 12 bases. CDR3 nucleotides: TGTGCCAGCAGCCCTACGACAGGAAACTATGGCTACACCTTC. This encodes CASSPTTGNYGYTF.

CDR3 region: CASSEDLGTQYF. The CDR3 coding sequence is TGTGCCAGCAGTGAAGACCTCGGGACCCAGTACTTC. V and J are TRBV2 and TRBJ2-5, with D unresolved. CDR1 is SNHLY and CDR2 is FYNNEI in the germline V gene. The CDR3 covers 12 residues. The germline V and J ends were trimmed by 1 base and 7 bases, with 7 bases remaining between them.

This chain connects TRBV15 to TRBJ2-5, with D possibly TRBD2 on 6 matching bases. In germline, CDR1 is LNHNV, CDR2 YYDKDF (reference sequence). Deletions cut 1 base from V and 6 bases from J, with 9 bases between. CDR3 length: 13 residues. Written as DNA, the CDR3 is TGTGCCACCAGCAGAGGCGGGGAGCAGACCCAGTACTTC. It is translated as CATSRGGEQTQYF. Full variable domain (missing parts from reference TRBV15 and TRBJ2-5): DAMVIQNPRYQVTQFGKPVTLSCSQTLNHNVMYWYQQKSSQAPKLLFHYYDKDFNNEADTPDNFQSRRPNTSFCFLDIRSPGLGDTAMYLCATSRGGEQTQYFGPGTRLLVL.

The rearrangement uses TRBV6-5 and TRBJ2-7, with a tentative D call TRBD1 (6 bases). This CDR3 comprises 15 residues. V was shortened by 5 bases and J by 4 bases, with 18 bases between the two germline ends. Germline CDR1 is MNHEY and CDR2 is SVGAGI. The CDR3 spells CASSPWDKRKYEQYF. CDR3 coding DNA: TGTGCCAGCAGTCCTTGGGACAAGAGGAAGTACGAGCAGTACTTC.

This chain joins TRBV7-9 and TRBJ2-1, with D possibly being TRBD2 (5 bases). The CDR3 contains 13 residues. Germline CDR1 SEHNR, CDR2 FQNEAQ (reference sequence). V shed 5 bases and J shed 3 bases, with 8 bases lying between them. The CDR3 region is CASSNRDYNEQFF. The CDR3 nucleotides are TGTGCCAGCAGCAACCGGGACTACAATGAGCAGTTCTTC.

The chain uses TRBV19 and TRBJ2-7; unclear D gene. The CDR3 consists of 14 residues. Germline V CDR1 and CDR2: LNHDA, SQIVND (reference sequence). V dropped 3 bases and J dropped 0 bases, with 9 bases sitting between them. CDR3 region: CASSITGFSYEQYF. CDR3 sequence (DNA): TGTGCCAGTAGTATTACTGGGTTCTCCTACGAGCAGTACTTC.

The chain is built from TRBV29-1 and TRBJ2-3; 10 positions agree with TRBD1. The CDR3 is 14 amino acids. Germline lookup yields CDR1 SQVTM and CDR2 ANQGSEA. After removal of 3 bases from V and 2 bases from J, the junction contained 2 bases not matched to a gene. The CDR3 protein is CSVEGTGVTDTQYF. The CDR3 bases are TGCAGCGTTGAGGGGACAGGGGTCACAGATACGCAGTATTTT.

The V gene is TRBV29-1, the J gene TRBJ2-6, with TRBD1 as a possible D gene (5 bases). V was pared by 6 bases and J by 0 bases, with 15 bases between. Germline CDR1 reads SQVTM; CDR2 reads ANQGSEA. This CDR3 comprises 16 residues. CDR3 loop: CSVQGLGSSGANVLTF. In nucleotides, the CDR3 is TGCAGCGTCCAGGGTTTGGGAAGCTCTGGGGCCAACGTCCTGACTTTC.

The chain uses TRBV10-3 and TRBJ1-1; 7 nucleotides agree with TRBD1. CDR3 length: 15 residues. The V gene end was trimmed by 3 bases and the J gene end by 1 base; junction bases not matched to a gene: 5. Germline values: CDR1 ENHRY, CDR2 SYGVKD. In nucleotides, the CDR3 is TGTGCCATCAGTGACCGGGACAGCCAGAACACTGAAGCTTTCTTT. Translated: CAISDRDSQNTEAFF.

V is TRBV20-1 and J is TRBJ2-1, with 8 positions matching TRBD2. The germline CDR1 and CDR2 sequences are DFQATT and SNEGSKA (reference sequence). V gave up 7 bases and J gave up 10 bases; unmatched junction bases: 12. The CDR3 spans 13 residues. CDR3: CSGTFNGRGEQFF. CDR3 DNA: TGCAGTGGTACCTTTAACGGGAGGGGGGAGCAGTTCTTC.

The J gene is TRBJ2-7, the V gene TRBV25-1; 7 bases are a match to TRBD2. CDR1 MGHDK and CDR2 SYGVNS come from the germline V gene. There are 15 residues in the CDR3. After removal of 7 bases from V and 3 bases from J, the junction contained 12 bases not matched to a gene. DNA of the CDR3: TGTGCCAGCATTGGGGGTGGTCTAGCGGTCTACGAGCAGTACTTC. Its translation is CASIGGGLAVYEQYF.

This chain connects TRBV5-6 to TRBJ1-2; TRBD1 might be the D (6 bases). V was trimmed by 5 bases and J by 5 bases, leaving 13 bases between them. The CDR3 is 13 residues long. Germline V lookup: CDR1 SGHDT, CDR2 YYEEEE. The DNA for the CDR3 is TGTGCCAGCAGGGAACAGGGTCCATATGGCTACACCTTC. Translated, it gives CASREQGPYGYTF. The variable domain in full, completed from reference TRBV5-6 and TRBJ1-2, reads DAGVTQSPTHLIKTRGQQVTLRCSPKSGHDTVSWYQQALGQGPQFIFQYYEEEERQRGNFPDRFSGHQFPNYSSELNVNALLLGDSALYLCASREQGPYGYTFGSGTRLTVV.

V is TRBV20-1 and J is TRBJ1-1; tentatively, D is TRBD1 (6 bases). This CDR3 comprises 13 residues. Germline V gives CDR1 DFQATT, CDR2 SNEGSKA (reference sequence). The V and J ends lost 4 bases and 1 base respectively, with 10 bases between them. The CDR3 region is CSAMGDTNTEAFF. As DNA, the CDR3 is TGCAGTGCTATGGGGGACACGAACACTGAAGCTTTCTTT.

The chain has TRBV20-1 and TRBJ1-5; no clear D gene. Trimming shortened V by 3 bases and J by 5 bases, and 14 bases separated the two germline ends. The CDR3 is 14 amino acids. The germline V gene has CDR1 DFQATT and CDR2 SNEGSKA (reference sequence). The CDR3: CSASLSAADQPQHF. The CDR3 coding sequence is TGCAGTGCTAGTCTGTCAGCCGCCGATCAGCCCCAGCATTTT.

The V gene is TRBV18, the J gene TRBJ1-1; D gene unclear. The CDR3 runs 14 residues. Trimming removed 3 bases from V and 0 bases from J, with 8 bases in between. Germline lookup yields CDR1 KGHSH and CDR2 LQKENI. CDR3 amino acids: CASSPSRVNTEAFF. In DNA, the CDR3 is TGTGCCAGCTCACCCTCACGGGTGAACACTGAAGCTTTCTTT.

The chain links TRBV12-3 or TRBV12-4 to TRBJ1-1; D call uncertain. V lost 7 bases to trimming and J lost 5 bases, with 8 bases between them. The CDR3 has 11 amino acids. The chain's CDR3 is CASTSGTEAFF. The CDR3 coding sequence is TGTGCCAGCACCTCGGGAACTGAAGCTTTCTTT.

This CDR3 is CSASGMGGQETQYF. The CDR3 nucleotides read TGCAGTGCTAGTGGGATGGGGGGTCAAGAGACCCAGTACTTC. The chain joins TRBV20-1 to TRBJ2-5; TRBD2 is a possible D gene (6 bases). This CDR3 contains 14 residues. Germline V CDR1 and CDR2: DFQATT, SNEGSKA (reference sequence). V lost 3 bases to trimming and J lost 2 bases, with 13 bases between them.

V usage is TRBV7-2 and J usage is TRBJ2-4; D gene ambiguous. V was pared by 4 bases and J by 2 bases, with 12 bases between. The CDR3 is made up of 15 amino acids. From germline, CDR1 is SGHTA and CDR2 FQGNSA. CDR3 coding DNA: TGTGCCAGCAGCTCTCTGGTGATATCCAAAAACATTCAGTACTTC. This sequence encodes CASSSLVISKNIQYF.

The chain carries TRBV30 and TRBJ2-3; TRBD2 is a possible D gene (5 bases). The V gene's germline CDR1 is GTSNPN and CDR2 SVGIG (reference sequence). The CDR3 contains 15 residues. V was shortened by 3 bases and J by 1 base, with 14 bases between the two germline ends. As DNA, the CDR3 is TGTGCCTGGAGCGACTACTCGACCCGCACAGATACGCAGTATTTT. It encodes CAWSDYSTRTDTQYF.

The J gene is TRBJ1-6, the V gene TRBV5-1; possibly TRBD1 for D (5 bases). Trimming pared 1 base from V and 9 bases from J, leaving 14 bases between. Germline CDR1 reads SGHRS; CDR2 reads YFSETQ. The CDR3 loop spans 15 amino acids. The DNA for the CDR3 is TGCGCCAGCAGCTTGATGGGAGGGGAGGGTTCACCCCTCCACTTT. Translating gives CASSLMGGEGSPLHF.